This T cell receptor (beta chain) stems from a study of brain T cells in children with intractable seizures. Study results and caveats: Patients' HCMV serostatus was unknown; virus specificity rests on CDR3 similarity alone. Pre- and post-surgery blood differed in depth, so pre-surgery absences may be undersampling.

Sequencing was limited to surgery cases with top T cell transcript signatures in brain tissue. Pre-surgery treatment included at least one anti-epileptic drug. The data were produced by immunoSEQ multiplex PCR, yet TCRdb's version contains in-frame clones alone and is incomplete. This sample carries 70,000 to 85,000 clones, more than 75% of them seen once, and the ten largest clones take around 22%. In this sample, this clone turned up once. Its antigen remains unidentified. This CDR3 spans 14 amino acids. Per the germline V gene, CDR1 is SGHTA and CDR2 is FQGTGA. Trimming stripped 4 bases from V and 4 bases from J, with 13 bases between.

The sample in question was peripheral blood, obtained at surgery. The chain links TRBV7-3 to TRBJ1-2; D unresolved. This receptor was identified in a girl aged 2-10 years with Rasmussen encephalitis and intractable seizures. The CDR3 sequence: CASSSGPNSYGYTF. Written as DNA, the CDR3 is TGTGCCAGCAGCTCAGGACCCAATAGCTATGGCTACACCTTC.